Below, one T cell receptor beta chain is given with its context. This CDR3 is built from 15 residues. Germline values: CDR1 SGHTA, CDR2 FQGTGA. Deletions cut 1 base from V and 7 bases from J, with 11 bases between. Clones were read by immunoSEQ multiplex PCR, and TCRdb kept only the in-frame ones, dropping some. Of about 43,000 clones listed, over 85% are singletons. The data were taken from a study of preoperative IRX-2 immunotherapy in early breast cancer. The treatment was: preoperative locoregional IRX-2 cytokine immunotherapy. This clonotype was obtained from a human donor with breast cancer. V usage is TRBV7-3 and J usage is TRBJ1-6; D is uncertain. Sequenced here: tumor tissue, sampled after IRX-2 immunotherapy. The CDR3 sequence is CASSLIPGQNSPLHF. The CDR3 DNA sequence: TGTGCCAGCAGCTTAATCCCCGGGCAGAATTCACCCCTCCACTTT.